This record covers a single TCR beta chain. The V gene's germline CDR1 is LNHDA and CDR2 SQIVND (reference sequence). J lost 3 bases, V lost 5 bases, and 2 bases had no gene match. The CDR3 spans 14 residues. This sample was taken from a study of blood T cell repertoires in COVID-19. Produced via immunoSEQ multiplex PCR; TCRdb's table is partial and in-frame only. The repertoire holds 60,000 or so clones, with about 90% as singletons. Sequencing was done on a sample of peripheral blood. This TCR was sampled from a human donor with acute or convalescent COVID-19. The donor label of this sample is uncertain. The J gene is TRBJ2-3, the V gene TRBV19, with 10 bases fitting TRBD1. The CDR3, as DNA: TGTGCCAGTAGTCCGGGACAGGGGACAGATACGCAGTATTTT. Amino acid sequence: CASSPGQGTDTQYF.